Below, 3 T cell receptor beta chains from the same sample are listed, as sequenced in a study of vaccination effects on CD4 cells after COVID-19. Sequencing in the ViraFEST assay came after antigen-specific CD4+ T cells had been expanded with viral peptide pools, which were used to stimulate PBMC. Once cultured for 9 to 11 days, the cells underwent separation to obtain CD4+ T cells. The vaccine given was either BNT162b2 or mRNA-1273, in two doses. The repertoire was sequenced with immunoSEQ multiplex PCR; TCRdb's copy has only in-frame clones and lacks some. The table lists around 30,000 clones, less than 80% of them singletons. For these receptors, no antigen is known. The specimen comprised CD4+ T cells from PBMCs cultured with SARS-CoV-2 spike peptides, sampled after COVID-19 vaccination. The source is a human donor who received a COVID-19 vaccine.

This clone appeared a few times. This chain joins TRBV30 and TRBJ2-7; 7 nucleotides line up with TRBD2. J lost 4 bases, V lost 4 bases, and 7 bases had no gene match. Germline V CDR1 and CDR2: GTSNPN, SVGIG (reference sequence). CDR3 size: 13 residues. The CDR3 DNA reads as TGTGCCTGGATGCGAGCGGGGTCGTACGAGCAGTACTTC. It is translated as CAWMRAGSYEQYF.

V is TRBV6-6 and J is TRBJ1-5; D is unclear. V dropped 5 bases and J dropped 7 bases, with 9 bases sitting between them. The germline V gene encodes CDR1 MNHNY and CDR2 SVGAGI (reference sequence). The CDR3 has 12 amino acids. The CDR3 spells CASSVGGQPQHF. Written as DNA, the CDR3 is TGTGCCAGCAGTGTAGGAGGACAGCCCCAGCATTTT.

The chain employs TRBV7-8 and TRBJ2-1, with 10 positions matching TRBD2. Germline-derived CDR1 and CDR2 are SGHVS and FQNEAQ. The V gene end was trimmed by 1 base and the J gene end by 0 bases; junction bases not matched to a gene: 3. The CDR3 runs to 17 residues. As DNA, the CDR3 is TGTGCCAGCAGCTTAGGGGCTAGCGGGAGCTCCTACAATGAGCAGTTCTTC. The encoded protein is CASSLGASGSSYNEQFF.